A selection of T cell receptor beta chains follows, all from one sample in a study of radiotherapy plus CTLA-4 blockade in lung cancer. Sequenced by immunoSEQ multiplex PCR; TCRdb stores in-frame clones only, minus some. The sample contains tens of thousands of clones, around 81% of which appear only once. The source was peripheral blood, collected from a patient treated with radiotherapy plus ipilimumab. These receptors were obtained from a human donor with non-small cell lung cancer who had a partial response to radiotherapy plus ipilimumab. Some clones in this sample may be carry-over from other donors' samples. CDR3s include the opening cysteine and the closing phenylalanine or tryptophan. A D gene is named only where the DNA matches it firmly. Clone size is not always given. Where it is, it says once, few, many or a class for expanded clones.

CDR3 DNA: TGTGCCAGCAGCTCCCAAATTCAGACTGAAGCTTTCTTT
CDR3 protein: CASSSQIQTEAFF
clone size: .
D gene: .
CDR3 length: 13
J gene: TRBJ1-1
V gene: TRBV5-5

CDR3 DNA: TGTGCCAGCAGCCAAGATCTGCGGGCCTCGGCCATATATTTT
CDR3 protein: CASSQDLRASAIYF
clone size: .
D gene: .
CDR3 length: 14
J gene: TRBJ1-3
V gene: TRBV4-1

CDR3 DNA: TGTGCCAGCAGTAGGACAGGGGGAACTGAAGCTTTCTTT
CDR3 protein: CASSRTGGTEAFF
clone size: .
D gene: TRBD1
CDR3 length: 13
J gene: TRBJ1-1
V gene: TRBV6-1

CDR3 DNA: TGTGCCACCAGGATTAGCGGGGGCTCTGGGGCCAACGTCCTGACTTTC
CDR3 protein: CATRISGGSGANVLTF
clone size: .
D gene: TRBD2
CDR3 length: 16
J gene: TRBJ2-6
V gene: TRBV28

CDR3 DNA: TGTGCCAGCAGCTCCCGAACCGGGACAGATACCGGGGAGCTGTTTTTT
CDR3 protein: CASSSRTGTDTGELFF
clone size: .
D gene: TRBD1
CDR3 length: 16
J gene: TRBJ2-2
V gene: TRBV5-5

CDR3 DNA: TGTGCCAGCAGCGTAGAATCGGATTCACCCCTCCACTTT
CDR3 protein: CASSVESDSPLHF
clone size: once
D gene: .
CDR3 length: 13
J gene: TRBJ1-6
V gene: TRBV9

CDR3 DNA: TGTGCCAGCAGCCCCCTTGTGGATACGCAGTATTTT
CDR3 protein: CASSPLVDTQYF
clone size: .
D gene: .
CDR3 length: 12
J gene: TRBJ2-3
V gene: TRBV7-9

CDR3 DNA: TGTGCCGCCCTCCACTATTCCACAGATACGCAGTATTTT
CDR3 protein: CAALHYSTDTQYF
clone size: .
D gene: .
CDR3 length: 13
J gene: TRBJ2-3
V gene: TRBV6-1

CDR3 DNA: TGTGCCAGCAAAGAGGGGAACACTGAAGCTTTCTTT
CDR3 protein: CASKEGNTEAFF
clone size: .
D gene: .
CDR3 length: 12
J gene: TRBJ1-1
V gene: TRBV2

CDR3 DNA: TGTGCCAGCAGCTTTGTCCCAGGGGCTTCACACGAGCAGTACTTC
CDR3 protein: CASSFVPGASHEQYF
clone size: .
D gene: .
CDR3 length: 15
J gene: TRBJ2-7
V gene: TRBV7-9

CDR3 DNA: TGTGCCAGCAGTTTAGGCTGGCCCAGCTCCTATAATTCACCCCTCCACTTT
CDR3 protein: CASSLGWPSSYNSPLHF
clone size: .
D gene: .
CDR3 length: 17
J gene: TRBJ1-6
V gene: TRBV28

CDR3 DNA: TGCGCCAGCAGTCAGGATCCCTCCACTTACGAGCAGTACTTC
CDR3 protein: CASSQDPSTYEQYF
clone size: .
D gene: .
CDR3 length: 14
J gene: TRBJ2-7
V gene: TRBV10-1

CDR3 DNA: TGCGCCAGCAGCCTGAAGTCATGGGGACAGGGGACCGGGGAGCTGTTTTTT
CDR3 protein: CASSLKSWGQGTGELFF
clone size: .
D gene: TRBD1
CDR3 length: 17
J gene: TRBJ2-2
V gene: TRBV4-1

CDR3 DNA: TGTGCCAGCAGCGTCGGACTAGTAGCTCAAGAGACCCAGTACTTC
CDR3 protein: CASSVGLVAQETQYF
clone size: .
D gene: TRBD2
CDR3 length: 15
J gene: TRBJ2-5
V gene: TRBV9

CDR3 DNA: TGCGCCAGCAGCCCGGGACTTCTTAGCTCCTACGAGCAGTACTTC
CDR3 protein: CASSPGLLSSYEQYF
clone size: once
D gene: .
CDR3 length: 15
J gene: TRBJ2-7
V gene: TRBV5-1

CDR3 DNA: TGTGCCAGCAGTGAATTGGGCCAGGGCAGTCTCGGGGAGCTGTTTTTT
CDR3 protein: CASSELGQGSLGELFF
clone size: few
D gene: .
CDR3 length: 16
J gene: TRBJ2-2
V gene: TRBV25-1

CDR3 DNA: TGTGCCAGCAGCCCCATACAGGGGGAAGGAGAGACCCAGTACTTC
CDR3 protein: CASSPIQGEGETQYF
clone size: .
D gene: TRBD1
CDR3 length: 15
J gene: TRBJ2-5
V gene: TRBV7-7

CDR3 DNA: TGTGCCAGCAGCTCCCCCACCAGGGCGTGGCAGTTCTTC
CDR3 protein: CASSSPTRAWQFF
clone size: .
D gene: .
CDR3 length: 13
J gene: TRBJ2-1
V gene: TRBV7-2

CDR3 DNA: TGTGCCAGCAGTGATCGGGTGGATCTTGGCAATCAGCCCCAGCATTTT
CDR3 protein: CASSDRVDLGNQPQHF
clone size: .
D gene: .
CDR3 length: 16
J gene: TRBJ1-5
V gene: TRBV6-1

CDR3 DNA: TGTGCCAGCAGGAACCGACTAGCGGCTAGCACAGATACGCAGTATTTT
CDR3 protein: CASRNRLAASTDTQYF
clone size: .
D gene: TRBD2
CDR3 length: 16
J gene: TRBJ2-3
V gene: TRBV27

CDR3 DNA: TGTGCCAGCAGCCAACCCGGGACAGGGGTCTTCGAGCAGTACTTC
CDR3 protein: CASSQPGTGVFEQYF
clone size: .
D gene: TRBD1
CDR3 length: 15
J gene: TRBJ2-7
V gene: TRBV4-1

CDR3 DNA: TGTGCCAGTAGTTTCGGACAGGGAGGGCAGCCCCAGCATTTT
CDR3 protein: CASSFGQGGQPQHF
clone size: .
D gene: TRBD1
CDR3 length: 14
J gene: TRBJ1-5
V gene: TRBV19

CDR3 DNA: TGTGCCAGCAGTTACTCGGGACAGCAGAATCAGCCCCAGCATTTT
CDR3 protein: CASSYSGQQNQPQHF
clone size: .
D gene: TRBD1
CDR3 length: 15
J gene: TRBJ1-5
V gene: TRBV6-6

CDR3 DNA: TGTGCCAGCAGCCCAACCAAGGACAGGGTCCATGAGCAGTTCTTC
CDR3 protein: CASSPTKDRVHEQFF
clone size: .
D gene: TRBD1
CDR3 length: 15
J gene: TRBJ2-1
V gene: TRBV7-9

CDR3 DNA: TGCGCCAGCAGCTTTTTATCCAGGGAGGACACTGAAGCTTTCTTT
CDR3 protein: CASSFLSREDTEAFF
clone size: once
D gene: .
CDR3 length: 15
J gene: TRBJ1-1
V gene: TRBV5-1

CDR3 DNA: TGTGCCAGCAGCTTACAGGGGGACGGAAACACCATATATTTT
CDR3 protein: CASSLQGDGNTIYF
clone size: few
D gene: TRBD1
CDR3 length: 14
J gene: TRBJ1-3
V gene: TRBV5-4

CDR3 DNA: TGTGCCAGCAGCTTAACGCAGGGGGAAAAACTGTTTTTT
CDR3 protein: CASSLTQGEKLFF
clone size: .
D gene: .
CDR3 length: 13
J gene: TRBJ1-4
V gene: TRBV7-9

CDR3 DNA: TGCAGCGTATCACAGGGGGCAGGAAGAGTGGCAATGAACACTGAAGCTTTCTTT
CDR3 protein: CSVSQGAGRVAMNTEAFF
clone size: .
D gene: TRBD1
CDR3 length: 18
J gene: TRBJ1-1
V gene: TRBV29-1

CDR3 DNA: TGTGCCAGCAGCCAATACGGGACAGGGGGAAGAAGCAATCAGCCCCAGCATTTT
CDR3 protein: CASSQYGTGGRSNQPQHF
clone size: .
D gene: TRBD1
CDR3 length: 18
J gene: TRBJ1-5
V gene: TRBV27

CDR3 DNA: TGTGCCAGCAGTGATCTGGGACAGGGGGCTGGTACCGGGGAGCTGTTTTTT
CDR3 protein: CASSDLGQGAGTGELFF
clone size: .
D gene: TRBD1
CDR3 length: 17
J gene: TRBJ2-2
V gene: TRBV2

CDR3 DNA: TGCGCCAGCAAGGAACAGGGGGGAAATAACTATGGCTACACCTTC
CDR3 protein: CASKEQGGNNYGYTF
clone size: .
D gene: TRBD1
CDR3 length: 15
J gene: TRBJ1-2
V gene: TRBV5-1

CDR3 DNA: TGCGCCAGCAGCCAAGATACTAGCGGGGGGGCCTCCGAGCAGTACTTC
CDR3 protein: CASSQDTSGGASEQYF
clone size: many
D gene: TRBD2
CDR3 length: 16
J gene: TRBJ2-7
V gene: TRBV4-3

CDR3 DNA: TGTGCCACCAGCAGAGGATCTTCTAAAGGGGGCAATCAGCCCCAGCATTTT
CDR3 protein: CATSRGSSKGGNQPQHF
clone size: .
D gene: .
CDR3 length: 17
J gene: TRBJ1-5
V gene: TRBV15

CDR3 DNA: TGTGCCAGCAGCTACCGGGGGGGCTTGACCAAAAACATTCAGTACTTC
CDR3 protein: CASSYRGGLTKNIQYF
clone size: .
D gene: TRBD2
CDR3 length: 16
J gene: TRBJ2-4
V gene: TRBV7-9

CDR3 DNA: TGTGCCAGTAGTATAGGACTAGCTGCAGATACGCAGTATTTT
CDR3 protein: CASSIGLAADTQYF
clone size: .
D gene: TRBD2
CDR3 length: 14
J gene: TRBJ2-3
V gene: TRBV19

CDR3 DNA: TGTGCCAGCAGCGCGCCCCAGGACACGTATAATTCACCCCTCCACTTT
CDR3 protein: CASSAPQDTYNSPLHF
clone size: .
D gene: .
CDR3 length: 16
J gene: TRBJ1-6
V gene: TRBV11-3

CDR3 DNA: TGTGCCAGCAGCTTAGAGGGCACGGCGAACTCTGGAAACACCATATATTTT
CDR3 protein: CASSLEGTANSGNTIYF
clone size: .
D gene: .
CDR3 length: 17
J gene: TRBJ1-3
V gene: TRBV7-3

CDR3 DNA: TGTGCCAGCAGCTTAGGACTAGCAGCAGATACGCAGTATTTT
CDR3 protein: CASSLGLAADTQYF
clone size: .
D gene: TRBD2
CDR3 length: 14
J gene: TRBJ2-3
V gene: TRBV7-6

CDR3 DNA: TGTGCCATCAGTCCGGGGTCGGGAGGGACCTACGAGCAGTACTTC
CDR3 protein: CAISPGSGGTYEQYF
clone size: .
D gene: TRBD2
CDR3 length: 15
J gene: TRBJ2-7
V gene: TRBV10-3

CDR3 DNA: TGTGCCAGCAGCGTAGCGGAGCTCTCTGGAAACACCATATATTTT
CDR3 protein: CASSVAELSGNTIYF
clone size: .
D gene: .
CDR3 length: 15
J gene: TRBJ1-3
V gene: TRBV9

CDR3 DNA: TGCGCCAGCAGCTCCGGACCGCCGGGACAGAGCTCTGGAAACACCATATATTTT
CDR3 protein: CASSSGPPGQSSGNTIYF
clone size: .
D gene: TRBD1
CDR3 length: 18
J gene: TRBJ1-3
V gene: TRBV5-1

CDR3 DNA: TGTGCCAGCAGCTTTACAGGGGGCGGTTCACCCCTCCACTTT
CDR3 protein: CASSFTGGGSPLHF
clone size: .
D gene: TRBD1
CDR3 length: 14
J gene: TRBJ1-6
V gene: TRBV7-9

CDR3 DNA: TGTGCCAGCAGCTTGGGACTAGCGGGAGGGACTTCAGATACGCAGTATTTT
CDR3 protein: CASSLGLAGGTSDTQYF
clone size: .
D gene: TRBD2
CDR3 length: 17
J gene: TRBJ2-3
V gene: TRBV5-4

CDR3 DNA: TGTGCCTGGAGTGTTGGGACAGCTAATTCACCCCTCCACTTT
CDR3 protein: CAWSVGTANSPLHF
clone size: .
D gene: TRBD1
CDR3 length: 14
J gene: TRBJ1-6
V gene: TRBV30

CDR3 DNA: TGCAGCGTTGCTACTGAAGATACGCAGTATTTT
CDR3 protein: CSVATEDTQYF
clone size: .
D gene: .
CDR3 length: 11
J gene: TRBJ2-3
V gene: TRBV29-1

CDR3 DNA: TGTGCCAGCAGTAGGTCGTGGACAGGGGAGGAAGAGACCCAGTACTTC
CDR3 protein: CASSRSWTGEEETQYF
clone size: .
D gene: TRBD1
CDR3 length: 16
J gene: TRBJ2-5
V gene: TRBV6-6

CDR3 DNA: TGTGCCAGCAGCGTAGGGAGGGATACGCAGTATTTT
CDR3 protein: CASSVGRDTQYF
clone size: .
D gene: .
CDR3 length: 12
J gene: TRBJ2-3
V gene: TRBV9

CDR3 DNA: TGTGCCAGCAGGGAAGACAGGGCCAGCTATGGCTACACCTTC
CDR3 protein: CASREDRASYGYTF
clone size: .
D gene: TRBD1
CDR3 length: 14
J gene: TRBJ1-2
V gene: TRBV6-5

CDR3 DNA: TGTGCCAGCAGTCAAAGAGACAGGGGGCGGTTCTTC
CDR3 protein: CASSQRDRGRFF
clone size: .
D gene: TRBD1
CDR3 length: 12
J gene: TRBJ2-1
V gene: TRBV28

CDR3 DNA: TGTGCCACATCCTGGGGTAGGACAGGGGTCAATGAGCAGTTCTTC
CDR3 protein: CATSWGRTGVNEQFF
clone size: .
D gene: TRBD1
CDR3 length: 15
J gene: TRBJ2-1
V gene: TRBV6-1

CDR3 DNA: TGCGCCAGCAGCCCAAGCTTGGACAGGGGTGAAAACACCATATATTTT
CDR3 protein: CASSPSLDRGENTIYF
clone size: .
D gene: TRBD1
CDR3 length: 16
J gene: TRBJ1-3
V gene: TRBV5-4

CDR3 DNA: TGTGCCAGCAGCTTAGGCAGGGGGAACACCATATATTTT
CDR3 protein: CASSLGRGNTIYF
clone size: .
D gene: TRBD1
CDR3 length: 13
J gene: TRBJ1-3
V gene: TRBV11-2

CDR3 DNA: TGTGCCAGCAGTATTCTGGGACAAGTCTCCTACGAGCAGTACTTC
CDR3 protein: CASSILGQVSYEQYF
clone size: .
D gene: .
CDR3 length: 15
J gene: TRBJ2-7
V gene: TRBV6-6

CDR3 DNA: TGTGCCAGCAGTCGAGAGATTAACTATGGCTACACCTTC
CDR3 protein: CASSREINYGYTF
clone size: .
D gene: .
CDR3 length: 13
J gene: TRBJ1-2
V gene: TRBV2